The clone carrying this T cell receptor beta chain occurred a few times. This entry is derived from a study of shared clonotypes between healthy human individuals. The naive CD8 population came from CD45RO-negative cells selected for CCR7, without terminally differentiated effector memory CD45RA+ cells. The CDR3 loop spans 15 amino acids. Germline V gene lookup returns CDR1 MDHEN and CDR2 SYDVKM. V was pared by 5 bases and J by 0 bases, with 13 bases between. TCRdb's table, derived via immunoSEQ multiplex PCR, lists solely in-frame clones and lacks some. The profile covers about 2,100,000 clones, with about 93% appearing a single time and 1.5% to 2% taken by the ten largest.

Sequenced sample: naive CD8+ T cells from PBMCs. The TCR sequence derives from a young man in good health. Some clones in this sample may be carry-over from other donors' samples. The chain couples TRBV28 to TRBJ1-1, with D possibly matching TRBD1 (5 bases). The CDR3 reads CASSKMGRMNTEAFF. The CDR3 bases are TGTGCCAGCAGTAAGATGGGACGGATGAACACTGAAGCTTTCTTT.